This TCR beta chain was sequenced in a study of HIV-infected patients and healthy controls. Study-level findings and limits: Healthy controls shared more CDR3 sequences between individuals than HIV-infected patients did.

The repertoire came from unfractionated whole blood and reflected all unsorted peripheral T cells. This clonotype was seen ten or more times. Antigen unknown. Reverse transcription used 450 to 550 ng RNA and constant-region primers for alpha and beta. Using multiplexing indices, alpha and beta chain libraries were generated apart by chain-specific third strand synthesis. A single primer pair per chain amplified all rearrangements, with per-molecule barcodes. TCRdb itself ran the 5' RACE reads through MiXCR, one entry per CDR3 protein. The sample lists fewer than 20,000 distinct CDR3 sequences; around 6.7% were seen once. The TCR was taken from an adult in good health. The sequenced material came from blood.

CDR3 residues: CAGGQPNEKLFF. For the CDR3, the DNA is TGTGCCGGGGGACAGCCTAATGAAAAACTGTTTTTT. The V call is TRBV25-1, the J call TRBJ1-4; 7 bases are a match to TRBD1. The germline CDR1 and CDR2 sequences are MGHDK and SYGVNS. The CDR3 is 12 amino acids. Germline trimming cut 11 bases from V and 3 bases from J; bases unmatched to any gene: 3.